A single sample is the source of the 9 T cell receptor beta chains below, sequenced in a study of blood T cell repertoires in COVID-19 (dated by TCRdb to 2018 to 2020). The library came from the immunoSEQ multiplex PCR assay. Sourced from immuneACCESS, this table was stored by TCRdb with only in-frame sequences that have V and J called. A share of the clones is absent; for the studies checked, an unresolved V gene accounts for under half, and the remainder has no known explanation. This sample is represented by over 140,000 clones; 84% of them were singletons. Clones ranked in the top ten supply under 4.5% of the sample. Sequenced input: peripheral blood. The receptors come from a woman aged 55-70 years with acute or convalescent COVID-19.

As DNA, the CDR3 is TGTGCCAGCAGCTCGGCGGGCAGCACTGAAGCTTTCTTT. It codes for CASSSAGSTEAFF. The V call is TRBV7-2, the J call TRBJ1-1; D unresolved. Trimming stripped 4 bases from V and 4 bases from J, with 10 bases between. Germline V gives CDR1 SGHTA, CDR2 FQGNSA. The CDR3 has 13 residues.

The V call is TRBV28, the J call TRBJ2-1; perhaps TRBD2 as D (6 bases). This CDR3 is 15 amino acids long. Trimming shortened V by 5 bases and J by 6 bases, and 17 bases separated the two germline ends. From germline, CDR1 is MDHEN and CDR2 SYDVKM. The CDR3 DNA reads as TGTGCCAGCAGTCCGGGCTCGGGGGTTACCAATGAGCAGTTCTTC. It codes for CASSPGSGVTNEQFF.

The genes are TRBV7-2 and TRBJ2-1; 7 nucleotides match TRBD2. CDR1 is SGHTA and CDR2 is FQGNSA in the germline V gene. The CDR3 extends over 14 amino acids. V dropped 1 base and J dropped 9; count of bases not matched to a gene: 6. The CDR3 nucleotides read TGTGCCAGCAGCTTAGGCGGGAGTCAGACTGAGCAGTTCTTC. This translates into CASSLGGSQTEQFF.

J is TRBJ1-1 and V is TRBV18, with 8 bases lining up with TRBD1. V was pared by 3 bases and J by 5 bases, with 8 bases of the junction left unmatched. This CDR3 has 15 amino acids. CDR1 is KGHSH and CDR2 is LQKENI in the germline V gene. The chain's CDR3 is CASSPQRTGRTEAFF. The CDR3, as DNA: TGTGCCAGCTCACCCCAACGGACAGGGAGGACTGAAGCTTTCTTT.

This sequence joins TRBV6-2 or TRBV6-3 and TRBJ1-2; 7 nucleotides match TRBD1. V lost 4 bases, J lost 4 bases, and 9 bases stayed unmatched. The CDR3 extends over 15 amino acids. The germline CDR1 and CDR2 sequences are MNHEY and SVGEGT. Here the CDR3 DNA reads TGTGCCAGCAGTTCGAACAGGGGCTCGGGCTATGGCTACACCTTC. Translation gives CASSSNRGSGYGYTF.

This clone occurred once. The chain has TRBV7-9 and TRBJ2-1, with D tentatively TRBD1 (5 bases). Germline V gene lookup returns CDR1 SEHNR and CDR2 FQNEAQ (reference sequence). CDR3 length equals 15 residues. Trimming cost V 4 bases and J 3 bases, with 13 bases left between them. The DNA of the CDR3 is TGTGCCAGCAGCTCGTTCCAGGGAAGCTACAATGAGCAGTTCTTC. It yields the protein CASSSFQGSYNEQFF. Drawing the rest from reference TRBV7-9 and TRBJ2-1, the complete variable domain is DTGVSQNPRHKITKRGQNVTFRCDPISEHNRLYWYRQTLGQGPEFLTYFQNEAQLEKSRLLSDRFSAERPKGSFSTLEIQRTEQGDSAMYLCASSSFQGSYNEQFFGPGTRLTVL.

Worth noting for this clone: One end of the junction fails to match germline, which may point to a read error. The gene calls are TRBV7-7 and TRBJ2-5; 7 bases agree with TRBD2. The CDR3 loop spans 15 amino acids. The germline V gene has CDR1 SSHAT and CDR2 FNYEAQ (reference sequence). CDR3 bases: TGTGCTAGCAGCTTGGGGCCCACTAGCGTAGAGACCCAGTACTTC. Its translation is CASSLGPTSVETQYF.

The CDR3 DNA reads TGTGCCAGCAGCCTCGGGACAGGGGAGGGTTACGAGCAGTACTTC. Protein sequence: CASSLGTGEGYEQYF. The V call is TRBV7-2, the J call TRBJ2-7; 10 nucleotides agree with TRBD1. This CDR3 comprises 15 residues. V trimming: 5 bases; J trimming: 4 bases; junction bases outside the gene matches: 8. CDR1 SGHTA and CDR2 FQGNSA come from the germline V gene.

The V and J genes are TRBV30 and TRBJ2-7, with 8 bases aligning to TRBD2. This CDR3 has 14 amino acids. V was pared by 3 bases and J by 3 bases, with 7 bases of the junction left unmatched. Germline assignment: CDR1 GTSNPN and CDR2 SVGIG (reference sequence). In DNA form, the CDR3 reads TGTGCCTGGAGCATGGGGCTAGCGGGCTACGAGCAGTACTTC. Amino acid sequence: CAWSMGLAGYEQYF. Full variable domain (remainder filled in from reference TRBV30 and TRBJ2-7): SQTIHQWPATLVQPVGSPLSLECTVEGTSNPNLYWYRQAAGRGLQLLFYSVGIGQISSEVPQNLSASRPQDRQFILSSKKLLLSDSGFYLCAWSMGLAGYEQYFGPGTRLTVT.